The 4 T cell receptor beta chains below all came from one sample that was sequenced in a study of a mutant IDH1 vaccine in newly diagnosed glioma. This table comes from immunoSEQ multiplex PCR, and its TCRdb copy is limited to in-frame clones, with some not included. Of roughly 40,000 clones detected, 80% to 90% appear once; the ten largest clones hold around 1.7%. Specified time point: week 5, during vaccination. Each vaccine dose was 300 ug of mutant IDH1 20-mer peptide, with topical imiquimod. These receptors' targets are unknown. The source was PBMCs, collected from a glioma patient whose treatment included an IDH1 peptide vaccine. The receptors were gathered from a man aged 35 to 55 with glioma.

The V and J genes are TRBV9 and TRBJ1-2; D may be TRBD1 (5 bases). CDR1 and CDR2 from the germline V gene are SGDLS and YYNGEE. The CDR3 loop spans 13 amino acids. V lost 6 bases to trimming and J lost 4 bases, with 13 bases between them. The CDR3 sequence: CASTAGASYGYTF. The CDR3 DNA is TGTGCCAGCACGGCCGGGGCCAGCTATGGCTACACCTTC.

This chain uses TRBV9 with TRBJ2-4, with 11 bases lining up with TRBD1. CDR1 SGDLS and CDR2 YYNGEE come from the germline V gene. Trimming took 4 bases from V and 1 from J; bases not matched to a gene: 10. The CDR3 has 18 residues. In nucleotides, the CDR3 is TGTGCCAGCAGCTCCTGGACAGGGGGCGTCGGGGCCAAAAACATTCAGTACTTC. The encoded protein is CASSSWTGGVGAKNIQYF.

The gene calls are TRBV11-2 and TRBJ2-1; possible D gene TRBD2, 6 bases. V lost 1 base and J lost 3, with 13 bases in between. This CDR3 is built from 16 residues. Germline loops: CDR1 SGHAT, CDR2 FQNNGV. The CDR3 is CASSLAPGVVYNEQFF. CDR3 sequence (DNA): TGTGCCAGCAGCTTAGCCCCGGGAGTGGTCTACAATGAGCAGTTCTTC. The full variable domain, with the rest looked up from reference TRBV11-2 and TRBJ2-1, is EAGVAQSPRYKIIEKRQSVAFWCNPISGHATLYWYQQILGQGPKLLIQFQNNGVVDDSQLPKDRFSAERLKGVDSTLKIQPAKLEDSAVYLCASSLAPGVVYNEQFFGPGTRLTVL.

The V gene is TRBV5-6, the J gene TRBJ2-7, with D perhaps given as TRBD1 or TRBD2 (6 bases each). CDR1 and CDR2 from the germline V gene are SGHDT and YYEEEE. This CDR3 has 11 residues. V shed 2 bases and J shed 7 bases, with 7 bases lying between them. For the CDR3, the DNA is TGTGCCAGCAGCTTAGGGGGGGAGCAGTACTTC. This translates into CASSLGGEQYF.